These T cell receptor beta chains were read from a single sample in a study of metastatic and nonmetastatic thyroid tumors. From the PCR reads, TCRdb re-called clones with MiXCR. The sample carries some 33,000 clones, 20% to 25% recorded once. Sequenced material: tumor tissue. These receptors were collected from a male donor with papillary thyroid cancer or a benign thyroid nodule (not recorded which). Some clones in this sample may be carry-over from other donors' samples. CDR3s include the opening cysteine and the closing phenylalanine or tryptophan. D genes are given only for firm matches. Clone size appears in some rows only: once, few, many, or a class for an expanded clone.

j_call | clone_size | v_call | d_call | cdr3_aa | cdr3_nt
TRBJ2-7 | many | TRBV5-5 | . | CASSWMYSSSYEQYF | TGTGCCAGCAGCTGGATGTACAGCAGTTCCTACGAGCAGTACTTC
TRBJ2-7 | many | TRBV4-1 | TRBD1 | CASSRDREYEQYF | TGCGCCAGCAGCCGGGACAGGGAGTACGAGCAGTACTTC
TRBJ2-1 | many | TRBV6-1 | . | CASRASSYNEQFF | TGTGCCTCTCGGGCGTCCTCGTACAATGAGCAGTTCTTC
TRBJ2-5 | many | TRBV20-1 | TRBD1 | CSALGQVGETQYF | TGCAGTGCCCTCGGACAGGTGGGCGAGACCCAGTACTTC
TRBJ1-3 | many | TRBV10-2 | TRBD1 | CASSASGTGAGNTIYF | TGCGCCAGCAGTGCCTCCGGGACAGGGGCAGGAAACACCATATATTTT
TRBJ2-5 | once | TRBV7-8 | TRBD2 | CASSLGVAGAETQYF | TGTGCCAGCAGCTTAGGAGTAGCGGGGGCAGAGACCCAGTACTTC
TRBJ2-2 | few | TRBV7-6 | . | CASSLTVAANTGELFF | TGTGCCAGCAGCTTAACGGTGGCCGCGAACACCGGGGAGCTGTTTTTT
TRBJ2-3 | many | TRBV24-1 | TRBD1 | CATSDTGGSSDTQYF | TGTGCCACCAGTGATACAGGGGGATCTTCAGATACGCAGTATTTT
TRBJ1-2 | . | TRBV11-2 | . | CASSLLPAGGAIYGYTF | TGTGCCAGCAGCTTATTGCCAGCCGGGGGGGCGATCTATGGCTACACCTTC
TRBJ2-1 | many | TRBV19 | TRBD2 | CASKRTAGVVYNEQFF | TGTGCCAGTAAACGAACGGCGGGAGTAGTGTACAATGAGCAGTTCTTC
TRBJ1-1 | many | TRBV28 | TRBD1 | CASLTGDTEAFF | TGTGCCAGCTTAACAGGGGACACTGAAGCTTTCTTT
TRBJ2-2 | many | TRBV5-4 | . | CASSLAGGAGELFF | TGTGCCAGCAGCTTGGCGGGGGGCGCCGGGGAGCTGTTTTTT
TRBJ1-5 | many | TRBV6-1 | TRBD1 | CASSTGQGGNQPQHF | TGTGCCAGCAGTACGGGACAGGGTGGCAATCAGCCCCAGCATTTT